Listed below are T cell receptor beta chains from one sample, sequenced in a study of PD-1 blockade in classical Hodgkin lymphoma. Here immunoSEQ multiplex PCR was the method, and the copy in TCRdb shows in-frame clones only, minus some. The data show tens of thousands of clones, 55% to 75% seen once. This material consisted of peripheral blood mononuclear cells (PBMCs), taken before the second cycle of nivolumab. Source of these receptors: a human donor with classical Hodgkin lymphoma. CDR3s leave out the opening cysteine and the closing phenylalanine or tryptophan. Each record gives: CDR3 protein, J gene, V gene, CDR3 length.

CDR3aa: ASSFLYSGANVLT
j_gene: TRBJ2-6
v_gene: TRBV5-1
len: 13

CDR3aa: ASSLFSSRGRSPLH
j_gene: TRBJ1-6
v_gene: TRBV7-9
len: 14

CDR3aa: ASSLLLTSTDTQY
j_gene: TRBJ2-3
v_gene: TRBV11-3
len: 13

CDR3aa: ASSEDQVGGSPLH
j_gene: TRBJ1-6
v_gene: TRBV25-1
len: 13

CDR3aa: ASSERGQGPGNTIY
j_gene: TRBJ1-3
v_gene: TRBV6-1
len: 14

CDR3aa: ASSQDQAGGFEKLF
j_gene: TRBJ1-4
v_gene: TRBV4-3
len: 14

CDR3aa: ASSPAGGSFYEQY
j_gene: TRBJ2-7
v_gene: TRBV28
len: 13

CDR3aa: ASDAWAGNTIY
j_gene: TRBJ1-3
v_gene: TRBV28
len: 11

CDR3aa: ASSPWTVITDTQY
j_gene: TRBJ2-3
v_gene: TRBV28
len: 13

CDR3aa: ASGSPTGGQETQY
j_gene: TRBJ2-5
v_gene: TRBV7-6
len: 13

CDR3aa: ASSLWGMRNQPQH
j_gene: TRBJ1-5
v_gene: TRBV7-8
len: 13

CDR3aa: ASSPLMGALSDTQY
j_gene: TRBJ2-3
v_gene: TRBV27
len: 14

CDR3aa: AWSVRGRGLYEQY
j_gene: TRBJ2-7
v_gene: TRBV30
len: 13

CDR3aa: ASSLAGGYGYT
j_gene: TRBJ1-2
v_gene: TRBV4-1
len: 11

CDR3aa: ASSLDRGSPGSYEQY
j_gene: TRBJ2-7
v_gene: TRBV28
len: 15

CDR3aa: ASSLAGGRTYGYT
j_gene: TRBJ1-2
v_gene: TRBV5-6
len: 13

CDR3aa: ASSVSSGNTIY
j_gene: TRBJ1-3
v_gene: TRBV2
len: 11

CDR3aa: ASSYWRGAGQETQY
j_gene: TRBJ2-5
v_gene: TRBV6-5
len: 14

CDR3aa: ASSPTGTNTQY
j_gene: TRBJ2-3
v_gene: TRBV7-9
len: 11

CDR3aa: ASRSQSTNEKLF
j_gene: TRBJ1-4
v_gene: TRBV2
len: 12

CDR3aa: ASSYLNLIETQY
j_gene: TRBJ2-5
v_gene: TRBV11-2
len: 12

CDR3aa: ASSSGPSTDTQY
j_gene: TRBJ2-3
v_gene: TRBV5-1
len: 12

CDR3aa: ASSRPLSGNTIY
j_gene: TRBJ1-3
v_gene: TRBV2
len: 12

CDR3aa: ASSFREVRSQH
j_gene: TRBJ1-5
v_gene: TRBV6-6
len: 11

CDR3aa: ASSYTWAVGGNTIY
j_gene: TRBJ1-3
v_gene: TRBV6-5
len: 14

CDR3aa: ASSSLGLASSYNEQF
j_gene: TRBJ2-1
v_gene: TRBV7-8
len: 15

CDR3aa: ASTSGTGRIRETQY
j_gene: TRBJ2-5
v_gene: TRBV5-8
len: 14

CDR3aa: ASGTSGDTDTQY
j_gene: TRBJ2-3
v_gene: TRBV27
len: 12

CDR3aa: ASSLRWDQPQH
j_gene: TRBJ1-5
v_gene: TRBV7-2
len: 11

CDR3aa: ASSLDGTGSLYNEQF
j_gene: TRBJ2-1
v_gene: TRBV7-2
len: 15

CDR3aa: ASSLLGGSYEQY
j_gene: TRBJ2-7
v_gene: TRBV28
len: 12

CDR3aa: ASRPFGVANEKLF
j_gene: TRBJ1-4
v_gene: TRBV28
len: 13

CDR3aa: ASSDRVSGNTIY
j_gene: TRBJ1-3
v_gene: TRBV25-1
len: 12

CDR3aa: ASSERTGVNEQF
j_gene: TRBJ2-1
v_gene: TRBV6-1
len: 12

CDR3aa: ASSVTDSFSPLH
j_gene: TRBJ1-6
v_gene: TRBV9
len: 12

CDR3aa: ASSPGADGELF
j_gene: TRBJ2-2
v_gene: TRBV18
len: 11

CDR3aa: ASSAQGVLAEAF
j_gene: TRBJ1-1
v_gene: TRBV9
len: 12

CDR3aa: ASSVGGAGDRTDTQY
j_gene: TRBJ2-3
v_gene: TRBV7-9
len: 15

CDR3aa: ASNPGTLNSPLH
j_gene: TRBJ1-6
v_gene: TRBV10-2
len: 12

CDR3aa: ASSLGTGGETQY
j_gene: TRBJ2-5
v_gene: TRBV7-6
len: 12

CDR3aa: ASSLPGANNEKLF
j_gene: TRBJ1-4
v_gene: TRBV7-9
len: 13

CDR3aa: ASSLPGQVVTQY
j_gene: TRBJ2-5
v_gene: TRBV11-2
len: 12

CDR3aa: ASSQVGVSVAF
j_gene: TRBJ1-1
v_gene: TRBV14
len: 11

CDR3aa: ASSQGGLGGAEAF
j_gene: TRBJ1-1
v_gene: TRBV4-2
len: 13

CDR3aa: ASSRDRGNTEAF
j_gene: TRBJ1-1
v_gene: TRBV28
len: 12

CDR3aa: ASTRRTERWGNQPQH
j_gene: TRBJ1-5
v_gene: TRBV6-4
len: 15